The 9 T cell receptor beta chains listed next were all sequenced from one sample in a study of blood T cell repertoires in COVID-19. Only in-frame clones appear in the TCRdb table, and some are missing; sequencing was by immunoSEQ multiplex PCR. The data show 150,000 to 200,000 clones, more than 80% seen once. The sequencing input was PBMCs or T cells enriched from blood (not recorded which). The receptor source for this set is a woman in her late teens or twenties who had recovered from COVID-19.

The CDR3 sequence: CASSSGGYQPQHF. Here the CDR3 DNA reads TGTGCCAGCAGCTCAGGGGGGTATCAGCCCCAGCATTTT. The rearrangement joins TRBV5-6 to TRBJ1-5, with 7 positions matching TRBD1. Per the germline V gene, CDR1 is SGHDT and CDR2 is YYEEEE. The trim removed 3 bases at V and 5 bases at J, leaving 2 bases unmatched. This CDR3 region has 13 residues.

This clone was picked up one time. The chain links TRBV27 to TRBJ1-2; the match to TRBD1 covers 7 bases. V dropped 5 bases and J dropped 3; count of bases not matched to a gene: 15. CDR3 length equals 17 residues. Looked up from germline, CDR1 is MNHEY and CDR2 is SMNVEV (reference sequence). CDR3 loop: CASSAHGNRGEDYGYTF. The CDR3, as DNA: TGTGCCAGCAGTGCACACGGGAACAGGGGAGAGGACTATGGCTACACCTTC.

The V call is TRBV5-1, the J call TRBJ2-7; TRBD1 aligns across 8 bases. The CDR3 runs to 14 residues. CDR1 and CDR2 from the germline V gene are SGHRS and YFSETQ. Trimming removed 3 bases from V and 5 bases from J; junction bases left unmatched: 7. The CDR3 reads CASSSPWTGNEQYF. The CDR3 nucleotides are TGCGCCAGCAGCTCCCCTTGGACAGGGAACGAGCAGTACTTC.

Written as DNA, the CDR3 is TGTGCCAGCAGCCCGGCTTCCGGGACAGTCAGTAACGAGCAGTACTTC. Translated: CASSPASGTVSNEQYF. V and J are TRBV5-5 and TRBJ2-7, with 7 bases matching TRBD1. The CDR3 consists of 16 residues. The V segment lost 4 bases and the J segment 5 bases; nucleotides outside the gene matches: 15. In germline, CDR1 is SGHKS, CDR2 YYEKEE (reference sequence). The entire variable domain, with the rest obtained from reference TRBV5-5 and TRBJ2-7, is as follows: DAGVTQSPTHLIKTRGQQVTLRCSPISGHKSVSWYQQVLGQGPQFIFQYYEKEERGRGNFPDRFSARQFPNYSSELNVNALLLGDSALYLCASSPASGTVSNEQYFGPGTRLTVT.

The chain combines TRBV11-2 with TRBJ1-2, with D possibly matching TRBD1 (6 bases). The V end was cut by 4 bases, the J end by 0 bases, with 18 bases between. This CDR3 comprises 17 residues. CDR1 and CDR2 from the germline V gene are SGHAT and FQNNGV. The CDR3: CASSSRDTYSPNYGYTF. The CDR3 DNA reads as TGTGCCAGCAGCTCCCGGGACACCTACTCCCCTAACTATGGCTACACCTTC.

The chain uses TRBV30 and TRBJ2-5; 8 bases are a match to TRBD1. From germline, CDR1 is GTSNPN and CDR2 SVGIG (reference sequence). After removal of 0 bases from V and 5 bases from J, the junction contained 8 bases not matched to a gene. The CDR3 runs 15 residues. The DNA of the CDR3 is TGTGCCTGGAGTGTACCTGGGACAGGAGGGGAGACCCAGTACTTC. Amino acid sequence: CAWSVPGTGGETQYF.

The chain carries TRBV7-6 and TRBJ2-1, with D unresolved. The CDR3 is 12 amino acids. Deletions cut 1 base from V and 8 bases from J, with 6 bases between. Germline V gives CDR1 SGHVS, CDR2 FNYEAQ. Here the CDR3 reads CASSLGADEQFF. DNA for the CDR3: TGTGCCAGCAGCTTAGGCGCGGATGAGCAGTTCTTC.

This clone was seen a few times. The rearrangement joins TRBV15 to TRBJ2-6; possibly TRBD1 for D (6 bases). Germline V CDR1 and CDR2: LNHNV, YYDKDF (reference sequence). This CDR3 is 20 amino acids long. The V end was cut by 4 bases, the J end by 0 bases, with 22 bases between. The CDR3 is CATSTEQGQIDFSGANVLTF. In DNA form, the CDR3 reads TGTGCCACCAGCACCGAACAGGGTCAGATCGACTTCTCTGGGGCCAACGTCCTGACTTTC.

The table lists this clone with a count of one. The V gene is TRBV6-2 or TRBV6-3, the J gene TRBJ2-7, with D uncertain. V lost 0 bases and J 3 bases, leaving 6 bases between the germline ends. Per germline, CDR1 MNHEY and CDR2 SVGEGT. CDR3 size: 13 residues. For the CDR3, the DNA is TGTGCCAGCAGTTACTCGGAGCACTACGAGCAGTACTTC. Its protein product is CASSYSEHYEQYF.